A single sample is the source of the 17 T cell receptor beta chains below, sequenced in a study of blood T cell repertoires in COVID-19. Repertoires were generated with immunoSEQ multiplex PCR, while TCRdb's copy carries only in-frame clones and drops some. Altogether around 450,000 clones are present, roughly 85% being singletons, with the ten largest covering 1.5% to 2%. Sequencing was performed on PBMCs or T cells enriched from blood (not recorded which). The receptors stem from a woman younger than 30 with acute COVID-19.

CDR3 sequence (DNA): TGTGCCAGCAGCTTGGAGGGGCCAGGATATGGCTACACCTTC. This sequence encodes CASSLEGPGYGYTF. The chain uses TRBV5-4 and TRBJ1-2, with D possibly TRBD1 on 5 matching bases. CDR3 length equals 14 residues. Germline V gene sequence: CDR1 SGHNT, CDR2 YYREEE (reference sequence). Between the trimmed V and J ends, which lost 0 bases and 5 bases, there was a span of 11 bases.

About this clone: Other DNA sequences of this sample code for an identical CDR3. The V gene is TRBV5-4, the J gene TRBJ1-2, with D perhaps matching TRBD1 (6 bases). V was pared by 5 bases and J by 2 bases, with 10 bases between. This CDR3 has 13 residues. Germline-derived CDR1 and CDR2 are SGHNT and YYREEE (reference sequence). CDR3 nucleotide sequence: TGTGCCAGCAGACCCGGACAGAACTATGGCTACACCTTC. Translated, it gives CASRPGQNYGYTF.

CDR3 nucleotide sequence: TGTGCCAGCAGTTACTCTGCGTTTAGCAATCAGCCCCAGCATTTT. Amino acid sequence: CASSYSAFSNQPQHF. The gene calls are TRBV6-5 and TRBJ1-5, with D hard to call. Germline assignment: CDR1 MNHEY and CDR2 SVGAGI. The CDR3 is 15 amino acids. Deletions cut 0 bases from V and 0 bases from J, with 6 bases between.

The chain has TRBV2 and TRBJ2-6, with TRBD2 identical over 7 bases. The CDR3 consists of 16 residues. The germline CDR1 and CDR2 sequences are SNHLY and FYNNEI. V gave up 7 bases and J gave up 4 bases; unmatched junction bases: 10. This CDR3 is CASTPRGLGGANVLTF. In DNA form, the CDR3 reads TGTGCCAGCACCCCGCGGGGGTTAGGGGGGGCCAACGTCCTGACTTTC.

This CDR3 is CASSLDRKANYGYTF. The CDR3 region has the DNA TGCGCCAGCAGCCTTGACAGAAAAGCTAACTATGGCTACACCTTC. The chain couples TRBV5-1 to TRBJ1-2, with D perhaps matching TRBD1 (5 bases). Trimming took off 4 bases at V and 0 bases at J, with 13 bases between the two ends. This CDR3 contains 15 residues. Germline CDR1 reads SGHRS; CDR2 reads YFSETQ.

The rearrangement links TRBV6-5 to TRBJ1-1; D not certain. V was clipped by 2 bases and J by 4 bases, with 8 bases between them. The germline V gene has CDR1 MNHEY and CDR2 SVGAGI. The CDR3 length is 13 residues. The CDR3 DNA reads as TGTGCCAGCAGTTACGGTCAGGTCACTGAAGCTTTCTTT. Its protein product is CASSYGQVTEAFF.

The V call is TRBV19, the J call TRBJ1-2, with TRBD1 matching over 8 bases. There are 14 residues in the CDR3. V shed 7 bases, J shed 8 bases, and the junction held 12 bases outside the gene matches. Germline assignment: CDR1 LNHDA and CDR2 SQIVND (reference sequence). The CDR3 nucleotides read TGTGCCAGTACCCCCCCAGGACAGGGAAGGGGCTACACCTTC. It is translated as CASTPPGQGRGYTF.

The chain employs TRBV7-2 and TRBJ2-7; perhaps TRBD2 as D (6 bases). This CDR3 region has 13 residues. Germline V lookup: CDR1 SGHTA, CDR2 FQGNSA. V was trimmed by 5 bases and J by 3 bases, leaving 11 bases between them. The CDR3 nucleotides read TGTGCCAGCAGCCCGGGACTTAGCTACGAGCAGTACTTC. Translating it yields CASSPGLSYEQYF.

The chain recombines TRBV7-2 with TRBJ2-3; D remains unclear. The germline V and J ends were trimmed by 1 base and 1 base, with 6 bases remaining between them. The CDR3 runs 14 residues. Germline V gene sequence: CDR1 SGHTA, CDR2 FQGNSA. CDR3 sequence reads: CASSLVGGTDTQYF. In DNA form, the CDR3 reads TGTGCCAGCAGCTTAGTCGGAGGCACAGATACGCAGTATTTT.

This clone appeared once. V usage is TRBV5-1 and J usage is TRBJ2-3; the D is unclear. Trimming cost V 1 base and J 2 bases, with 5 bases left between them. The germline gives CDR1 SGHRS, CDR2 YFSETQ. This CDR3 has 13 amino acids. CDR3 sequence reads: CASSLSNTDTQYF. The CDR3 region has the DNA TGCGCCAGCAGCTTGTCCAACACAGATACGCAGTATTTT.

The CDR3 DNA reads TGTGCCAGCAGCCTCGGGACAGTGCGTAGGCAGCCCCAGCATTTT. It codes for CASSLGTVRRQPQHF. The gene calls are TRBV3-1 (or the pseudogene TRBV3-2) and TRBJ1-5, with 7 bases matching TRBD1. The V gene end was trimmed by 4 bases and the J gene end by 7 bases; junction bases not matched to a gene: 10. Per germline, CDR1 LGHDT and CDR2 YNNKEL (reference sequence). The CDR3 totals 15 residues.

This chain uses TRBV6-5 with TRBJ1-1; TRBD1 agrees at 12 bases. Germline-derived CDR1 and CDR2 are MNHEY and SVGAGI. The CDR3 has 15 residues. V shed 5 bases and J 5 bases; nucleotides not matched to a gene: 6. Here the CDR3 DNA reads TGTGCCAGCAGTACACCGGGACAGGGGGCTACTGAAGCTTTCTTT. Amino acid sequence: CASSTPGQGATEAFF.

The V and J genes are TRBV11-2 and TRBJ2-2; 11 bases fit TRBD1. The CDR3 totals 15 residues. Germline trimming cut 5 bases from V and 8 bases from J; bases unmatched to any gene: 7. Germline lookup yields CDR1 SGHAT and CDR2 FQNNGV. The CDR3, as DNA: TGTGCCAGCAGCGACTGGACAGGGGGCGAAGGGGAGCTGTTTTTT. Its translation is CASSDWTGGEGELFF.

The chain recombines TRBV5-5 with TRBJ2-3, with D perhaps matching TRBD2 (5 bases). Germline V lookup: CDR1 SGHKS, CDR2 YYEKEE (reference sequence). V lost 3 bases and J 2 bases, leaving 13 bases between the germline ends. This CDR3 region has 15 residues. The CDR3 coding sequence is TGTGCCAGCAGCTCTACGGACTCGATCACAGATACGCAGTATTTT. It yields the protein CASSSTDSITDTQYF.

The chain employs TRBV18 and TRBJ2-7; 7 bases match TRBD1. V lost 6 bases, J lost 4 bases, and 12 bases stayed unmatched. Germline values: CDR1 KGHSH, CDR2 LQKENI. This CDR3 comprises 15 residues. CDR3 sequence: CASSGPGQSYYEQYF. CDR3 DNA sequence: TGTGCCAGCTCGGGACCGGGACAGAGCTATTACGAGCAGTACTTC.

The CDR3 DNA is TGTGCCAGCAGCTTAGAAAATGAGGCTCAGCCCCAGCATTTT. Translated, it gives CASSLENEAQPQHF. The chain couples TRBV7-8 to TRBJ1-5; no clear D. This CDR3 has 14 amino acids. The germline V gene has CDR1 SGHVS and CDR2 FQNEAQ. V was shortened by 1 base and J by 6 bases, with 10 bases between the two germline ends.

This clone occurred once. The V gene is TRBV7-2, the J gene TRBJ1-5, with a weak D call TRBD1 (5 bases). Germline values: CDR1 SGHTA, CDR2 FQGNSA. Trimming cost V 1 base and J 4 bases, with 11 bases left between them. The CDR3 length is 15 residues. Written as DNA, the CDR3 is TGTGCCAGCAGCTTAGACAGGAGTCGGAATCAGCCCCAGCATTTT. Translated, it gives CASSLDRSRNQPQHF.